Listed here is a single T cell receptor (beta chain). This sample is part of a study of regulatory T cells in long-lasting Graves disease. For the study at large: Antithyroid drugs had been given to newly diagnosed Graves' patients for under 3 months.

CDR3 regions were amplified by Arm-PCR using iRepertoire HTBI primers to build TCR beta libraries. TCRdb passed the multiplex PCR reads through MiXCR, listing each CDR3 protein once. The table has 300,000 to 400,000 distinct CDR3 sequences, 15% to 20% seen once. Time point here: newly diagnosed GD, antithyroid drugs for less than 3 months. Preparation of the TCR library used RNA extracted from PBMCs. Graves' disease diagnosis relied on American Thyroid Association guidelines. The source was peripheral blood mononuclear cells (PBMCs), collected at new diagnosis, from a patient treated with antithyroid drugs. This receptor was obtained from a female donor with Graves disease.

The DNA for the CDR3 is TGTGCCAGCAGTGAACTGGTTTTAGGCACTGAAGCTTTCTTT. Protein product: CASSELVLGTEAFF. The chain uses TRBV2 and TRBJ1-1; D is uncertain. The CDR3 has 14 amino acids. Trimming cost V 2 bases and J 4 bases, with 11 bases left between them. Germline CDR1 and CDR2: SNHLY and FYNNEI.